The rows below give T cell receptor beta chains drawn from one sample of a study of T cell responses to AZD1222 COVID-19 vaccine. Data came from immunoSEQ multiplex PCR; TCRdb stores just in-frame clones and leaves some out. Counted here are roughly 24,000 clones, 88% occurring once; the ten biggest clones make up 2.5% to 3%. Sequenced here: peripheral blood, sampled 28 days after the second AZD1222 dose. The source is an adult who received the AZD1222 COVID-19 vaccine. The CDR3 runs from the conserved cysteine through the conserved F or W. The D gene is left open where the match is weak. Expanded clones get a size class; other rows say once, few or many, or leave the size out.

J gene: TRBJ2-3; clone size: NA; D gene: NA; V gene: TRBV7-2; CDR3 DNA: TGTGCCAGCAGCTTTAACGGGAACACAGATACGCAGTATTTT; CDR3 protein: CASSFNGNTDTQYF
J gene: TRBJ2-7; clone size: NA; D gene: TRBD1; V gene: TRBV13; CDR3 DNA: TGTGCCAGCAGCTTGGACAGGGCCTACGAGCAGTACTTC; CDR3 protein: CASSLDRAYEQYF
J gene: TRBJ2-7; clone size: NA; D gene: NA; V gene: TRBV6-5; CDR3 DNA: TGTGCCAGCAGCCCAAGTTACCCCTCCTACGAGCAGTACTTC; CDR3 protein: CASSPSYPSYEQYF
J gene: TRBJ2-5; clone size: once; D gene: TRBD2; V gene: TRBV11-2; CDR3 DNA: TGTGCCAGCGTTGGCGGGGGGATAGAGACCCAGTACTTC; CDR3 protein: CASVGGGIETQYF
J gene: TRBJ2-2; clone size: NA; D gene: NA; V gene: TRBV18; CDR3 DNA: TGTGCCAGCTCACCACCTTCGGTCACCGGGGAGCTGTTTTTT; CDR3 protein: CASSPPSVTGELFF
J gene: TRBJ1-1; clone size: NA; D gene: NA; V gene: TRBV5-4; CDR3 DNA: TGTGCCAGCAGCGCGGGACTGATGAACACTGAAGCTTTCTTT; CDR3 protein: CASSAGLMNTEAFF
J gene: TRBJ2-7; clone size: NA; D gene: NA; V gene: TRBV11-2; CDR3 DNA: TGTGCCAGCAGCTTAGGGGCAAGGGTCAACGAGCAGTACTTC; CDR3 protein: CASSLGARVNEQYF
J gene: TRBJ1-1; clone size: NA; D gene: NA; V gene: TRBV6-1; CDR3 DNA: TGTGCCAGCAGTGAATTCCTTTTTGAGGGAGCTTTCTTT; CDR3 protein: CASSEFLFEGAFF
J gene: TRBJ2-5; clone size: once; D gene: TRBD2; V gene: TRBV4-1; CDR3 DNA: TGCGCCAGCAGCATAACTAGCGGGGGCGCGGAGACCCAGTACTTC; CDR3 protein: CASSITSGGAETQYF
J gene: TRBJ1-1; clone size: NA; D gene: TRBD1; V gene: TRBV3-1/TRBV3-2; CDR3 DNA: TGTGCCAGCAGCCAGGCCGGGACAGGAGAGAACACTGAAGCTTTCTTT; CDR3 protein: CASSQAGTGENTEAFF
J gene: TRBJ1-4; clone size: NA; D gene: NA; V gene: TRBV5-5; CDR3 DNA: TGTGCCAGCAGCTTGTTTCTAGCAACTAATGAAAAACTGTTTTTT; CDR3 protein: CASSLFLATNEKLFF
J gene: TRBJ1-1; clone size: NA; D gene: NA; V gene: TRBV28; CDR3 DNA: TGTGCCAGCAGTTTATGGACGAACACTGAAGCTTTCTTT; CDR3 protein: CASSLWTNTEAFF
J gene: TRBJ2-1; clone size: NA; D gene: TRBD2; V gene: TRBV6-5; CDR3 DNA: TGTGCCAGCAGCTCAAGCGGGGGACCTATCAATGAGCAGTTCTTC; CDR3 protein: CASSSSGGPINEQFF
J gene: TRBJ1-1; clone size: NA; D gene: TRBD1; V gene: TRBV5-5; CDR3 DNA: TGTGCCAGCACCGGACAGGGCCGTTGGACTGAAGCTTTCTTT; CDR3 protein: CASTGQGRWTEAFF
J gene: TRBJ1-1; clone size: few; D gene: NA; V gene: TRBV3-1/TRBV3-2; CDR3 DNA: TGTGCCAGCAGCCAAGATGCCGGTCGGGCGGGGAACACTGAAGCTTTCTTT; CDR3 protein: CASSQDAGRAGNTEAFF
J gene: TRBJ1-2; clone size: NA; D gene: TRBD1; V gene: TRBV3-1/TRBV3-2; CDR3 DNA: TGTGCCAGCAGCCAGATGGACAGGGGTGTTGGCTACACCTTC; CDR3 protein: CASSQMDRGVGYTF
J gene: TRBJ1-5; clone size: NA; D gene: TRBD1; V gene: TRBV3-1/TRBV3-2; CDR3 DNA: TGTGCCAGCAGCGATACAGGGGGTCAGCCCCAGCATTTT; CDR3 protein: CASSDTGGQPQHF
J gene: TRBJ1-2; clone size: NA; D gene: NA; V gene: TRBV3-1/TRBV3-2; CDR3 DNA: TGTGCCAGCGGACCAGGTTTCGGCTATGGCTACACCTTC; CDR3 protein: CASGPGFGYGYTF
J gene: TRBJ2-7; clone size: NA; D gene: NA; V gene: TRBV21-1; CDR3 DNA: TGTGCCAGCCCGGACAGGGAGCCCTACGAGCAGTACTTC; CDR3 protein: CASPDREPYEQYF
J gene: TRBJ1-1; clone size: NA; D gene: TRBD1; V gene: TRBV9; CDR3 DNA: TGTGCCAGCAGCGTAGGGACAGGGGGCATCACTGAAGCTTTCTTT; CDR3 protein: CASSVGTGGITEAFF
J gene: TRBJ2-2; clone size: NA; D gene: NA; V gene: TRBV19; CDR3 DNA: TGTGCCAGTAATCAGGGATCCGGGGAGCTGTTTTTT; CDR3 protein: CASNQGSGELFF
J gene: TRBJ1-5; clone size: NA; D gene: NA; V gene: TRBV7-2; CDR3 DNA: TGTGCCAGCAGCTTAGCACAGGGAGCCGGTCAGCCCCAGCATTTT; CDR3 protein: CASSLAQGAGQPQHF
J gene: TRBJ1-2; clone size: NA; D gene: NA; V gene: TRBV29-1; CDR3 DNA: TGCAGCGTTGAAGAATCGGGACGGAGCTATGGCTACACCTTC; CDR3 protein: CSVEESGRSYGYTF
J gene: TRBJ1-1; clone size: NA; D gene: NA; V gene: TRBV3-1/TRBV3-2; CDR3 DNA: TGTGCCAGCAGCCAGTCCTACAGAGATAACACTGAAGCTTTCTTT; CDR3 protein: CASSQSYRDNTEAFF
J gene: TRBJ2-7; clone size: NA; D gene: TRBD1; V gene: TRBV3-1/TRBV3-2; CDR3 DNA: TGTGCCAGCAGCCAAGATTGGGACAGGAGCTCCTACGAGCAGTACTTC; CDR3 protein: CASSQDWDRSSYEQYF
J gene: TRBJ2-5; clone size: NA; D gene: NA; V gene: TRBV9; CDR3 DNA: TGTGCCAGCAGCGAGGGCCCTACTTACCAAGAGACCCAGTACTTC; CDR3 protein: CASSEGPTYQETQYF
J gene: TRBJ1-3; clone size: NA; D gene: NA; V gene: TRBV7-9; CDR3 DNA: TGTGCCAGCAGCTCCCGCGGTCACTCTGGAAACACCATATATTTT; CDR3 protein: CASSSRGHSGNTIYF
J gene: TRBJ1-2; clone size: once; D gene: NA; V gene: TRBV4-3; CDR3 DNA: TGCGCCAGCAGCCAAGAGAAGGGGGGGAACTATGGCTACACCTTC; CDR3 protein: CASSQEKGGNYGYTF
J gene: TRBJ2-7; clone size: few; D gene: NA; V gene: TRBV28; CDR3 DNA: TGTGCCAGCAGTTTGAGGGGCGGGGGCCCCTCCTACGAGCAGTACTTC; CDR3 protein: CASSLRGGGPSYEQYF
J gene: TRBJ2-5; clone size: NA; D gene: TRBD1; V gene: TRBV20-1; CDR3 DNA: TGCAGTGCTAGTCCCAGGGGGCGGGAAGAGACCCAGTACTTC; CDR3 protein: CSASPRGREETQYF
J gene: TRBJ1-1; clone size: NA; D gene: TRBD1; V gene: TRBV6-5; CDR3 DNA: TGTGCCAGCAGAGGGACAGGGGGTGAAGCTTTCTTT; CDR3 protein: CASRGTGGEAFF
J gene: TRBJ2-3; clone size: NA; D gene: NA; V gene: TRBV6-1; CDR3 DNA: TGTGCCAGCAGTGAAACTCAGGGGAGAGGCACAGATACGCAGTATTTT; CDR3 protein: CASSETQGRGTDTQYF
J gene: TRBJ1-1; clone size: NA; D gene: NA; V gene: TRBV7-9; CDR3 DNA: TGTGCCAGCAGCCCCATCTTGAACACTGAAGCTTTCTTT; CDR3 protein: CASSPILNTEAFF
J gene: TRBJ2-2; clone size: NA; D gene: TRBD1; V gene: TRBV18; CDR3 DNA: TGTGCCAGCTCGCCTTCAGGGGGTCCGAACACCGGGGAGCTGTTTTTT; CDR3 protein: CASSPSGGPNTGELFF
J gene: TRBJ1-4; clone size: NA; D gene: TRBD1; V gene: TRBV4-3; CDR3 DNA: TGCGCCAGCAGCCAAGGGCCCGGGACAGGGGGTGAAAAACTGTTTTTT; CDR3 protein: CASSQGPGTGGEKLFF
J gene: TRBJ2-2; clone size: NA; D gene: NA; V gene: TRBV9; CDR3 DNA: TGTGCCAGCAGCGTTGCCGCCACCGGGGAGCTGTTTTTT; CDR3 protein: CASSVAATGELFF
J gene: TRBJ1-6; clone size: NA; D gene: NA; V gene: TRBV11-2; CDR3 DNA: TGTGCCAGCAGCCACGGCCAAGGGGTATCACCCCTCCACTTT; CDR3 protein: CASSHGQGVSPLHF
J gene: TRBJ2-3; clone size: once; D gene: NA; V gene: TRBV5-4; CDR3 DNA: TGTGCCAGCACCCTACGCTCAGGGAGGAACACAGATACGCAGTATTTT; CDR3 protein: CASTLRSGRNTDTQYF
J gene: TRBJ1-2; clone size: NA; D gene: NA; V gene: TRBV18; CDR3 DNA: TGTGCCAGCTCACCGGGGGGAAGTGTTGACTATGGCTACACCTTC; CDR3 protein: CASSPGGSVDYGYTF
J gene: TRBJ1-5; clone size: NA; D gene: NA; V gene: TRBV2; CDR3 DNA: TGTGCCAGCAGTGATGGGCGGCCCCATCAGCCCCAGCATTTT; CDR3 protein: CASSDGRPHQPQHF
J gene: TRBJ2-2; clone size: NA; D gene: TRBD2; V gene: TRBV4-3; CDR3 DNA: TGCGCCAGCAGCAAATATACCGGCGGGGGGTTCACCGGGGAGCTGTTTTTT; CDR3 protein: CASSKYTGGGFTGELFF
J gene: TRBJ1-2; clone size: NA; D gene: NA; V gene: TRBV29-1; CDR3 DNA: TGCAGCGTTGAAGGAGGGGTTTACTATGGCTACACCTTC; CDR3 protein: CSVEGGVYYGYTF
J gene: TRBJ2-7; clone size: once; D gene: NA; V gene: TRBV5-6; CDR3 DNA: TGTGCCAGCAGCTTGGCAGGGCCCTACGAGCAGTACTTC; CDR3 protein: CASSLAGPYEQYF
J gene: TRBJ1-5; clone size: NA; D gene: TRBD1; V gene: TRBV2; CDR3 DNA: TGTGCCAGCATCCTAGACAGGGGCAATCAGCCCCAGCATTTT; CDR3 protein: CASILDRGNQPQHF
J gene: TRBJ2-5; clone size: NA; D gene: NA; V gene: TRBV12-3/TRBV12-4; CDR3 DNA: TGTGCCAGCAGTTTAGGGGAGACCCAGTACTTC; CDR3 protein: CASSLGETQYF
J gene: TRBJ1-6; clone size: NA; D gene: NA; V gene: TRBV23-1; CDR3 DNA: TGCGCCAGCCAGTCGGGGGATAATTCACCCCTCCACTTT; CDR3 protein: CASQSGDNSPLHF
J gene: TRBJ1-6; clone size: NA; D gene: NA; V gene: TRBV25-1; CDR3 DNA: TGTGCCAGCAGTGAAACAGGGTTTGATTCACCCCTCCACTTT; CDR3 protein: CASSETGFDSPLHF
J gene: TRBJ1-4; clone size: NA; D gene: NA; V gene: TRBV3-1/TRBV3-2; CDR3 DNA: TGTGCCAGCAGCCACGCTAATGAAAAACTGTTTTTT; CDR3 protein: CASSHANEKLFF
J gene: TRBJ2-7; clone size: NA; D gene: NA; V gene: TRBV7-2; CDR3 DNA: TGTGCCAGCAGCTTAGTCTACGAGCAGTACTTC; CDR3 protein: CASSLVYEQYF
J gene: TRBJ1-1; clone size: NA; D gene: NA; V gene: TRBV28; CDR3 DNA: TGTGCCAGCAGTAGCACAGTGAACACTGAAGCTTTCTTT; CDR3 protein: CASSSTVNTEAFF
J gene: TRBJ2-7; clone size: NA; D gene: NA; V gene: TRBV5-6; CDR3 DNA: TGTGCCAGCAGCTTGGTGGATACCTACGAGCAGTACTTC; CDR3 protein: CASSLVDTYEQYF
J gene: TRBJ2-7; clone size: NA; D gene: NA; V gene: TRBV18; CDR3 DNA: TGTGCCAGCTCACCAACAGGGATGGGCGAGCAGTACTTC; CDR3 protein: CASSPTGMGEQYF
J gene: TRBJ2-1; clone size: NA; D gene: NA; V gene: TRBV4-3; CDR3 DNA: TGCGCCAGCAGCCAAGATTGGGGGGAGCAGTTCTTC; CDR3 protein: CASSQDWGEQFF
J gene: TRBJ1-1; clone size: once; D gene: NA; V gene: TRBV4-1; CDR3 DNA: TGCGCCAGCAGCCAAGAGGAGGGGACTGAAGCTTTCTTT; CDR3 protein: CASSQEEGTEAFF